Following are 28 T cell receptor beta chains from one sample sequenced in a study of graft-versus-host responses after intestinal transplantation. Sequencing used immunoSEQ multiplex PCR; TCRdb keeps in-frame clones, though not all of them. This table holds approximately 90,000 clones, roughly 90% found once. Their antigens are not known. The specimen comprised unstimulated CD8+ T cells sorted from spleen or lymph node cells, sampled before transplant. Receptors were obtained from a human donor who was the organ donor for an intestinal transplant.

The V and J genes are TRBV5-1 and TRBJ1-5, with 7 positions matching TRBD1. The CDR3 spans 14 residues. Germline V gene data show CDR1 as SGHRS and CDR2 as YFSETQ. The V and J ends lost 4 bases and 4 bases, in that order; junction bases with no gene match: 5. CDR3 residues: CASSPEGANQPQHF. The CDR3 DNA reads as TGCGCCAGCAGCCCGGAGGGGGCGAATCAGCCCCAGCATTTT.

This chain joins TRBV13 and TRBJ1-3, with D unresolved. This CDR3 is built from 14 residues. Germline V CDR1 and CDR2: PRHDT, FYEKMQ (reference sequence). With 0 bases removed from V and 9 bases from J, the gap between germline ends came to 12 bases. CDR3 nucleotides: TGTGCCAGCAGCTTAGGCGGAGGGTGGAGCACCATATATTTT. Amino acid sequence: CASSLGGGWSTIYF.

V and J are TRBV19 and TRBJ2-1; D is perhaps TRBD1 (6 bases). This CDR3 contains 12 residues. Germline CDR1 and CDR2: LNHDA and SQIVND (reference sequence). Trimming shortened V by 7 bases and J by 7 bases, and 11 bases separated the two germline ends. CDR3 protein: CASTRTGNEQFF. The CDR3 coding sequence is TGTGCCAGTACCCGAACAGGGAATGAGCAGTTCTTC.

The table lists this clone with a few counts. The V and J genes are TRBV28 and TRBJ1-5; D gene unclear. The CDR3 is made up of 12 amino acids. V lost 8 bases to trimming and J lost 5 bases, with 10 bases between them. Germline CDR1 reads MDHEN; CDR2 reads SYDVKM. The CDR3 here is CASGGRYQPQHF. The CDR3 DNA sequence: TGTGCCAGCGGAGGAAGATATCAGCCCCAGCATTTT.

This chain links TRBV29-1 with TRBJ2-5, with 9 bases matching TRBD1. Germline lookup yields CDR1 SQVTM and CDR2 ANQGSEA. This CDR3 has 12 amino acids. J was trimmed by 7 bases and V by 6 bases; bases with no gene match: 6. CDR3 loop: CSVWDREGTQYF. DNA for the CDR3: TGCAGCGTGTGGGACAGGGAGGGGACCCAGTACTTC.

This clone appeared a single time. The CDR3 DNA follows: TGTGCCTGGAGGAAGCCCGGACAGGGGGCCAATGAGCAGTTCTTC. This encodes CAWRKPGQGANEQFF. The rearrangement uses TRBV30 and TRBJ2-1; the match to TRBD1 covers 11 bases. In germline, CDR1 is GTSNPN, CDR2 SVGIG (reference sequence). The J segment lost 6 bases and the V segment lost 3 bases, leaving 7 bases of the junction unmatched. CDR3 length: 15 amino acids.

V and J are TRBV10-3 and TRBJ1-2, with TRBD1 matching 12 bases. Trimming took 8 bases from V and 8 from J; bases not matched to a gene: 9. The germline gives CDR1 ENHRY, CDR2 SYGVKD. This CDR3 has 14 residues. The CDR3 here is CAIPGTGGREGYTF. The CDR3 coding sequence is TGTGCCATCCCGGGGACAGGGGGCAGGGAGGGCTACACCTTC.

This clone was detected only once. The rearrangement uses TRBV11-1 and TRBJ2-5; 11 bases align to TRBD1. Germline values: CDR1 SGHAT, CDR2 FQDESV (reference sequence). CDR3 length: 17 amino acids. J gave up 5 bases and V 1 base, and 9 bases lay outside the gene matches. CDR3 coding DNA: TGTGCCAGCAGCTTAGATGATGGACAGGGGGCATGGGAGACCCAGTACTTC. Its translation is CASSLDDGQGAWETQYF.

This clone was detected once. This chain links TRBV5-1 with TRBJ2-3; TRBD2 matches at 12 bases. V lost 4 bases and J lost 4; bases outside the gene matches: 10. Germline V gene data show CDR1 as SGHRS and CDR2 as YFSETQ. There are 17 residues in the CDR3. The CDR3 sequence: CASSHLLAGGLADTQYF. For the CDR3, the DNA is TGCGCCAGCAGCCATCTCCTAGCGGGGGGGCTAGCAGATACGCAGTATTTT.

The V and J genes are TRBV4-2 and TRBJ1-4; the D gene is possibly TRBD1 (5 bases). This CDR3 region has 15 residues. Germline V gives CDR1 LGHNA, CDR2 YNFKEQ. Deletions cut 2 bases from V and 2 bases from J, with 9 bases between. The CDR3, as DNA: TGTGCCAGCAGCCAAACAGGTTTGACTAATGAAAAACTGTTTTTT. It is translated as CASSQTGLTNEKLFF.

The chain links TRBV7-8 to TRBJ1-4; unclear D gene. CDR3 length: 13 residues. V lost 4 bases and J lost 4, with 7 bases in between. Germline CDR1 SGHVS, CDR2 FQNEAQ. This CDR3 is CASSSIINEKLFF. The CDR3 bases are TGTGCCAGCAGCTCTATCATTAATGAAAAACTGTTTTTT. Supplemented by reference TRBV7-8 and TRBJ1-4, the full variable domain reads GAGVSQSPRYKVAKRGQDVALRCDPISGHVSLFWYQQALGQGPEFLTYFQNEAQLDKSGLPSDRFFAERPEGSVSTLKIQRTQQEDSAVYLCASSSIINEKLFFGSGTQLSVL.

The chain carries TRBV27 and TRBJ2-7; D ambiguous. This CDR3 spans 13 amino acids. Germline V gene lookup returns CDR1 MNHEY and CDR2 SMNVEV (reference sequence). The V gene lost 8 bases and the J gene lost 0 bases, with 11 bases spanning the gap. The DNA for the CDR3 is TGTGCCAGCGGCCCCAACCTCTCCTACGAGCAGTACTTC. Amino acids: CASGPNLSYEQYF.

The V gene is TRBV11-2, the J gene TRBJ2-7; TRBD1 aligns across 9 bases. The CDR3 spans 15 residues. V dropped 1 base and J dropped 6; count of bases not matched to a gene: 7. Germline CDR1 and CDR2: SGHAT and FQNNGV. The CDR3 DNA reads TGTGCCAGCAGCTTAGCACAGGGGGCAGATCGCGAGCAGTACTTC. As protein: CASSLAQGADREQYF.

This chain joins TRBV27 and TRBJ2-7, with TRBD1 matching 12 bases. CDR3 length equals 14 residues. CDR1 and CDR2 (germline): MNHEY, SMNVEV (reference sequence). The junction had 5 bases not matched to a gene; V was cut back by 5 bases and J by 6 bases. CDR3 sequence reads: CASSAGTGGLEQYF. The DNA for the CDR3 is TGTGCCAGCAGTGCCGGGACAGGGGGCCTCGAGCAGTACTTC.

The genes are TRBV29-1 and TRBJ2-3; TRBD2 aligns across 8 bases. The CDR3 covers 14 residues. Germline CDR1 SQVTM, CDR2 ANQGSEA. After removal of 4 bases from V and 1 base from J, the junction contained 4 bases not matched to a gene. CDR3 nucleotides: TGCAGCGTTGGCGGGGGGCTGGGCACAGATACGCAGTATTTT. Its translation is CSVGGGLGTDTQYF.

This sequence joins TRBV5-6 and TRBJ2-1, with 8 bases that match TRBD1. The trim removed 0 bases at V and 7 bases at J, leaving 9 bases unmatched. CDR1 and CDR2 from the germline V gene are SGHDT and YYEEEE. The CDR3 is 16 amino acids. The CDR3, as DNA: TGTGCCAGCAGCTTGGCTTACCAGGGGGCGCGGAATGAGCAGTTCTTC. It specifies CASSLAYQGARNEQFF. The variable domain in full, completed from reference TRBV5-6 and TRBJ2-1, reads DAGVTQSPTHLIKTRGQQVTLRCSPKSGHDTVSWYQQALGQGPQFIFQYYEEEERQRGNFPDRFSGHQFPNYSSELNVNALLLGDSALYLCASSLAYQGARNEQFFGPGTRLTVL.

The rearrangement uses TRBV7-9 and TRBJ2-5; D ambiguous. The DNA end is a closer match to TRBJ2-7, so the J assignment may be wrong. Germline-derived CDR1 and CDR2 are SEHNR and FQNEAQ (reference sequence). This CDR3 has 13 amino acids. CDR3 loop: CASSPSARYEQYF. CDR3 coding DNA: TGTGCCAGCAGCCCATCTGCCCGATACGAGCAGTACTTC.

The CDR3 loop is CASSLEPGDTEAFF. Here the CDR3 DNA reads TGTGCCAGCAGCTTGGAGCCCGGGGACACTGAAGCTTTCTTT. This chain uses TRBV5-6 with TRBJ1-1; D unclear. The germline gives CDR1 SGHDT, CDR2 YYEEEE. The CDR3 sequence is 14 residues long. V was pared by 0 bases and J by 3 bases, with 9 bases between.

The rearrangement joins TRBV7-3 to TRBJ2-5; 10 positions agree with TRBD2. Germline trimming cut 2 bases from V and 4 bases from J; bases unmatched to any gene: 4. This CDR3 is 15 amino acids long. Germline V lookup: CDR1 SGHTA, CDR2 FQGTGA. CDR3 coding DNA: TGTGCCAGCAGCTTACTAGCGGGGGATGGAGAGACCCAGTACTTC. It yields the protein CASSLLAGDGETQYF.

The rearrangement uses TRBV5-1 and TRBJ2-7, with D perhaps TRBD2 (7 bases). Looked up from germline, CDR1 is SGHRS and CDR2 is YFSETQ. V was clipped by 0 bases and J by 3 bases, with 16 bases between them. The CDR3 is 16 residues long. The CDR3 region is CASSLGQGGAGYEQYF. The DNA of the CDR3 is TGCGCCAGCAGCTTGGGCCAAGGGGGGGCGGGCTACGAGCAGTACTTC. The full variable domain, with the rest looked up from reference TRBV5-1 and TRBJ2-7, is KAGVTQTPRYLIKTRGQQVTLSCSPISGHRSVSWYQQTPGQGLQFLFEYFSETQRNKGNFPGRFSGRQFSNSRSEMNVSTLELGDSALYLCASSLGQGGAGYEQYFGPGTRLTVT.

The chain links TRBV19 to TRBJ2-1; 11 nucleotides line up with TRBD2. In germline, CDR1 is LNHDA, CDR2 SQIVND (reference sequence). The ends lost 2 bases at V and 10 bases at J; junction bases unmatched: 19. The CDR3 length is 19 residues. The CDR3 region has the DNA TGTGCCAGTAGTATATTCTTACCGCGGACTAGCGGGCTCCAAAGGGAGCAGTTCTTC. This gives the protein CASSIFLPRTSGLQREQFF. Variable domain in full (rest from reference TRBV19 and TRBJ2-1): DGGITQSPKYLFRKEGQNVTLSCEQNLNHDAMYWYRQDPGQGLRLIYYSQIVNDFQKGDIAEGYSVSREKKESFPLTVTSAQKNPTAFYLCASSIFLPRTSGLQREQFFGPGTRLTVL.

This chain joins TRBV4-3 and TRBJ2-6; TRBD1 matches 8 bases. Looked up from germline, CDR1 is LGHNA and CDR2 is YSLEER. V lost 1 base and J lost 4; bases outside the gene matches: 6. This CDR3 is 17 amino acids long. The CDR3 protein is CASSQGATGAGANVLTF. The DNA of the CDR3 is TGCGCCAGCAGCCAAGGAGCGACAGGGGCCGGGGCCAACGTCCTGACTTTC.

This chain links TRBV15 with TRBJ1-5; D might be TRBD1 (6 bases). In germline, CDR1 is LNHNV, CDR2 YYDKDF (reference sequence). The CDR3 contains 16 residues. Trimming left V 0 bases short and J 6 bases short, with 15 bases between. The CDR3 DNA reads as TGTGCCACCAGCAGAGATGGCAGGGGCGGGTTTCAGCCCCAGCATTTT. Translated: CATSRDGRGGFQPQHF.

This clone was counted a single time. The genes are TRBV19 and TRBJ1-2, with D hard to call. V gave up 3 bases and J gave up 2 bases, with 13 bases separating them. Germline CDR1 reads LNHDA; CDR2 reads SQIVND (reference sequence). The CDR3 is made up of 15 amino acids. The DNA for the CDR3 is TGTGCCAGTAGTATTTCGGCGGGCTTGAACTATGGCTACACCTTC. Protein product: CASSISAGLNYGYTF.

The rearrangement uses TRBV4-3 and TRBJ2-2; D is perhaps TRBD1 (6 bases). V lost 1 base and J 5 bases, leaving 17 bases between the germline ends. The CDR3 spans 17 residues. Looked up from germline, CDR1 is LGHNA and CDR2 is YSLEER. The CDR3 spells CASSQVPPKGETGELFF. CDR3 nucleotides: TGCGCCAGCAGCCAAGTTCCTCCTAAGGGGGAGACCGGGGAGCTGTTTTTT.

This clone was observed once. The gene calls are TRBV19 and TRBJ2-1; TRBD2 might be the D (7 bases). The CDR3 runs to 14 residues. V was pared by 6 bases and J by 2 bases, with 11 bases between. Germline V CDR1 and CDR2: LNHDA, SQIVND (reference sequence). The CDR3 here is CASSYGGPYNEQFF. CDR3 DNA sequence: TGTGCCAGTAGCTACGGGGGGCCCTACAATGAGCAGTTCTTC.

The rearrangement joins TRBV19 to TRBJ1-1, with TRBD1 matching 7 bases. In germline, CDR1 is LNHDA, CDR2 SQIVND (reference sequence). The CDR3 contains 14 residues. The V and J ends lost 6 bases and 3 bases, in that order; junction bases with no gene match: 7. In nucleotides, the CDR3 is TGTGCCAGTAGGGTACAGGGGCCCCACACTGAAGCTTTCTTT. It yields the protein CASRVQGPHTEAFF.

The V and J genes are TRBV12-5 and TRBJ2-7; TRBD1 is a possible D gene (6 bases). The CDR3 runs 13 residues. Germline loops: CDR1 LGHNT, CDR2 FRNRAP. V was clipped by 6 bases and J by 7 bases, with 16 bases between them. CDR3 residues: CASGATGTGEQYF. DNA of the CDR3: TGTGCTAGTGGGGCAACAGGGACGGGTGAGCAGTACTTC. The full variable domain, rest sourced from reference TRBV12-5 and TRBJ2-7, is DARVTQTPRHKVTEMGQEVTMRCQPILGHNTVFWYRQTMMQGLELLAYFRNRAPLDDSGMPKDRFSAEMPDATLATLKIQPSEPRDSAVYFCASGATGTGEQYFGPGTRLTVT.